These T cell receptor beta chains were read from a single sample in a study of multiple sclerosis patients with progressive multifocal leukoencephalopathy. Here immunoSEQ multiplex PCR was the method, and the copy in TCRdb shows in-frame clones only, minus some. Of some 30,000 clones in the sample, 85% to 95% were seen once. Sample: PBMCs. All receptors derive from a man aged 25 to 40 with multiple sclerosis. Each CDR3 is given with its conserved first and last residue. D genes are given only for firm matches. Only part of the rows carry a size: once, few, many, or a class if the clone is expanded.

J gene | D gene | CDR3 length | V gene | clone size | CDR3 DNA | CDR3 protein
TRBJ1-1 | . | 14 | TRBV9 | . | TGTGCCAGCACGCCCGGACACATGAACACTGAAGCTTTCTTT | CASTPGHMNTEAFF
TRBJ2-5 | . | 14 | TRBV7-9 | . | TGTGCCAGCTCTCAACGGGACTCCCAAGAGACCCAGTACTTC | CASSQRDSQETQYF
TRBJ1-1 | . | 15 | TRBV27 | . | TGTGCCAGCAGTCCAACAGGGCCCTGGAGCACTGAAGCTTTCTTT | CASSPTGPWSTEAFF
TRBJ1-1 | . | 15 | TRBV4-3 | . | TGCGCCAGCAGCCAAGTCTGGCAGGCAAGGACTGAAGCTTTCTTT | CASSQVWQARTEAFF
TRBJ2-3 | . | 15 | TRBV30 | . | TGTGCCTGGAGTGTAACGGGGCAGGGCACAGATACGCAGTATTTT | CAWSVTGQGTDTQYF
TRBJ1-1 | . | 10 | TRBV29-1 | . | TGCAGCGTTCAGGGAACTGAAGCTTTCTTT | CSVQGTEAFF
TRBJ2-2 | . | 15 | TRBV19 | . | TGTGCCAGTAGTATCTGGGTGGAGATCACCGGGGAGCTGTTTTTT | CASSIWVEITGELFF
TRBJ2-7 | TRBD2 | 16 | TRBV7-9 | . | TGTGCCAGCAGCACGGGACTAGCGGGAGACCTCTACGAGCAGTACTTC | CASSTGLAGDLYEQYF
TRBJ2-7 | TRBD1 | 15 | TRBV27 | once | TGTGCCAGCAAGATAGATACCGGGACAGGGAAAGAGCAGTACTTC | CASKIDTGTGKEQYF
TRBJ1-4 | . | 14 | TRBV7-8 | . | TGTGCCAGCAGCTTAGGTACGGCCAGCATGTGGCTGTTTTTT | CASSLGTASMWLFF
TRBJ2-5 | . | 15 | TRBV19 | . | TGTGCCAGTACCCAGGCAGGGATGGGGCAAGAGACCCAGTACTTC | CASTQAGMGQETQYF
TRBJ2-7 | . | 17 | TRBV9 | . | TGTGCCAGCAGCGTAGGGGCAGGCAAACCTAAGAGGGACGAGCAGTACTTC | CASSVGAGKPKRDEQYF
TRBJ2-5 | TRBD1 | 15 | TRBV5-1 | . | TGCGCCAGCAGTTTCCGGACAGGGGGCCGGGAGACCCAGTACTTC | CASSFRTGGRETQYF
TRBJ1-5 | TRBD1 | 17 | TRBV18 | . | TGTGCCAGCTCGAGGGGACAGGGGATGGCCAATAATCAGCCCCAGCATTTT | CASSRGQGMANNQPQHF
TRBJ1-1 | . | 14 | TRBV6-5 | once | TGTGCCAGCAGCCAGGACAGACTGAACACTGAAGCTTTCTTT | CASSQDRLNTEAFF
TRBJ1-2 | . | 16 | TRBV7-9 | . | TGTGCCAGCAGCTTAGCGGGGACACGGCCGGCGTCCGGCTACACCTTC | CASSLAGTRPASGYTF
TRBJ2-3 | . | 14 | TRBV6-4 | . | TGTGCCAGCAGTGAGGAGTCCTATCCAAGTACGCAGTATTTT | CASSEESYPSTQYF
TRBJ2-2 | . | 13 | TRBV4-3 | . | TGCGCCAGCAGCCAACTCAGGGGTCGGGAGCTGTTTTTT | CASSQLRGRELFF
TRBJ2-4 | . | 18 | TRBV11-2 | . | TGTGCCAGCAGCCTCTACTCGGCCCAGGGGCTAGCCAAAAACATTCAGTACTTC | CASSLYSAQGLAKNIQYF
TRBJ1-5 | . | 14 | TRBV6-1 | . | TGTGCCAGCACCACAGGGTTTAGCAATCAGCCCCAGCATTTT | CASTTGFSNQPQHF
TRBJ2-3 | . | 16 | TRBV28 | . | TGTGCCCTTGGGCGGGACGGTTTTCTTTACACAGATACGCAGTATTTT | CALGRDGFLYTDTQYF
TRBJ2-3 | . | 13 | TRBV7-6 | . | TGTGCCAGCAGCTTAGTGCGGACAGATACGCAGTATTTT | CASSLVRTDTQYF
TRBJ1-1 | TRBD1 | 14 | TRBV5-6 | few | TGTGCCAGCAGCTGGGACAGGGGGTACACTGAAGCTTTCTTT | CASSWDRGYTEAFF
TRBJ1-5 | . | 14 | TRBV19 | . | TGTGCCAGTAGTATAGAGCGTAGCAATCAGCCCCAGCATTTT | CASSIERSNQPQHF
TRBJ2-5 | TRBD2 | 18 | TRBV11-3 | . | TGTGCCAGCAGCCCAGGGGGTAGCGGGGGGCACTACCAAGAGACCCAGTACTTC | CASSPGGSGGHYQETQYF